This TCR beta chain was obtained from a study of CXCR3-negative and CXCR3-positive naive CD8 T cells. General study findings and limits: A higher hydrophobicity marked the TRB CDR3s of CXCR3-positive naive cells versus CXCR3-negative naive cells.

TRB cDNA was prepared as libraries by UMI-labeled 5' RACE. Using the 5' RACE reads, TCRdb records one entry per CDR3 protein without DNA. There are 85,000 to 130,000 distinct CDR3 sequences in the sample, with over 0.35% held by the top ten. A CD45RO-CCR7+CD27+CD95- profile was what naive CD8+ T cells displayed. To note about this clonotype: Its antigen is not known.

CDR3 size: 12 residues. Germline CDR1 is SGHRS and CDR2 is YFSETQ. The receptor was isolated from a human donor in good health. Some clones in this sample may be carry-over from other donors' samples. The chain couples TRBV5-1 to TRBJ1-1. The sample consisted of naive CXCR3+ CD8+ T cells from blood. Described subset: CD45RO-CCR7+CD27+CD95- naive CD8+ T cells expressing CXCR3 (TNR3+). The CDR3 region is CASSQIGVEAFF.